This T cell receptor beta chain derives from a study of T-cell reconstitution after alpha-beta-depleted transplantation in children. A note on this clonotype: A much larger clone differs by one base, so this may be a read error.

Unique molecular identifiers tagged the TCRbeta library. TCRdb processed the PCR reads anew with MiXCR; each CDR3 protein has one entry. The table includes just under 550,000 distinct CDR3 sequences, 15% to 20% detected once. Germline assignment: CDR1 DFQATT and CDR2 SNEGSKA (reference sequence). CDR3 length: 12 amino acids. The receptor's source is a human donor who donated a stem cell graft to a child with acute lymphoblastic leukemia. This chain links TRBV20-1 with TRBJ1-1; D not resolved. The sequencing used PBMCs from the stem cell graft donor, collected from the stem cell graft. CDR3: CRARGKNTEAFF. The DNA of the CDR3 is TGCAGAGCTAGAGGGAAGAACACTGAAGCTTTCTTT.